This record covers a single T cell receptor beta chain. As handled by the study authors: Reference gene primer amplification in the assay estimated nucleated cell counts. Sequencing was performed with immunoSEQ multiplex PCR; in TCRdb, only in-frame clones are kept and a portion is missing. Clone size and the V and J calls come from that table; the DNA yielded D and trimming. The table lists around 340,000 clones, 86% of them singletons. Patients from Seattle were sampled longitudinally, starting during active infection. This entry belongs to a study of blood T cell repertoires in COVID-19. In the study overall: Whether acute or convalescent, the COVID-19 samples came from the United States, Italy and Spain. T cells, B-cell-depleted T cells, or PBMCs provided the cDNA or gDNA that served as material.

Trimming removed 2 bases at V and 3 bases at J, with 10 bases between. The length of the CDR3 is 14 residues. Germline lookup yields CDR1 MNHEY and CDR2 SVGAGI. Material for sequencing was peripheral blood. The chain is built from TRBV6-5 and TRBJ1-1; D ambiguous. This clonotype was obtained from an older woman with COVID-19, enrolled during active disease. The CDR3 sequence is CASSYVQAHTEAFF. The CDR3 DNA is TGTGCCAGCAGTTACGTCCAAGCGCACACTGAAGCTTTCTTT.